This T cell receptor (beta chain) was obtained from a study of blood T cell repertoires in COVID-19. On the study more broadly: COVID-19 samples from acute and convalescent phases originated in the United States, Italy and Spain. Sample material is recorded as cDNA or gDNA derived from T cells, B-cell-depleted T cells, or PBMCs.

Per the original data handling: Counts of nucleated cells, estimated from reference gene primer amplification, were obtained. Profiling relied on immunoSEQ multiplex PCR, and the TCRdb table lists in-frame clones only, not all of them. Clonal size and the V and J genes are those of that table, whereas D and trimming came from the DNA. The sample lists a few hundred thousand clones; 85% were seen once. The sample consisted of peripheral blood. The source of this sequence is a woman under 30 with acute or convalescent COVID-19.

The CDR3 reads CASSVLGRETQYF. As DNA, the CDR3 is TGTGCCAGCAGTGTACTAGGTCGAGAGACCCAGTACTTC. The chain couples TRBV25-1 to TRBJ2-5; D is perhaps TRBD2 (5 bases). V was trimmed by 4 bases and J by 4 bases, leaving 10 bases between them. CDR3 length equals 13 residues. Germline CDR1 and CDR2: MGHDK and SYGVNS.